This paragraph covers one T cell receptor beta chain sequence. These data belong to a study of blood T cell repertoires in COVID-19. The CDR3 length is 14 residues. The germline CDR1 and CDR2 sequences are GTSNPN and SVGIG (reference sequence). V gave up 0 bases and J gave up 4 bases, with 13 bases separating them. Original handling: Estimated nucleated cell counts came from reference gene primer amplification. Data came from immunoSEQ multiplex PCR; TCRdb stores just in-frame clones and leaves some out. The DNA was the basis for D and trimming; V, J and clone size are from that table. The sample holds over 100,000 clones; 85% are singletons and the top ten take approximately 11%.

The V call is TRBV30, the J call TRBJ2-7; D is perhaps TRBD2 (6 bases). The receptor comes from a man aged 80 or over with acute or convalescent COVID-19. Sequenced: peripheral blood. The CDR3 nucleotides are TGTGCCTGGAGTGTACGGAGGGACGGATACGAGCAGTACTTC. Translated, it gives CAWSVRRDGYEQYF.